The clone carrying this T cell receptor (beta chain) was counted a single time. This sample is part of a study of blood T cell repertoires in COVID-19. Study context: Samples came from the United States, Italy and Spain, spanning acute and convalescent COVID-19. Sources were T cells, B-cell-depleted T cells, or PBMCs; the material itself was cDNA or gDNA.

The V gene's germline CDR1 is MNHEY and CDR2 SVGEGT. CDR3 length: 12 residues. V lost 2 bases to trimming and J lost 7 bases, with 6 bases between them. Source study methods: Reference gene primer amplification gave estimated nucleated cell counts. Produced via immunoSEQ multiplex PCR; TCRdb's table is partial and in-frame only. The V and J calls and clone size come from that table; D and trimming were worked out from the DNA. This sample has roughly 99,000 clones, with around 92% found just once. Sequenced input: peripheral blood. This clonotype was sampled from a man aged 35 to 55 with active or convalescent COVID-19. This chain joins TRBV6-2 or TRBV6-3 and TRBJ1-5; D remains unclear. CDR3 region: CASSYGRQPQHF. CDR3 sequence (DNA): TGTGCCAGCAGTTACGGGCGACAGCCCCAGCATTTT.